Listed below are T cell receptor beta chains from one sample, sequenced in a study of control samples from healthy donors and cancer patients. Assay used: immunoSEQ multiplex PCR; TCRdb lists only in-frame clones, some missing. Among about 61,000 clones, around 89% were seen once, and the ten largest hold around 5.9%. Sequenced sample: PBMCs. These receptors were collected from a man between 60 and 70 years old with colorectal cancer. CDR3s include the opening cysteine and the closing phenylalanine or tryptophan. A D gene is named only where the DNA matches it firmly. Not every row has a clone size; where given, it reads once, few, many or a size class.

v_gene	d_gene	j_gene	abundance	CDR3nt	CDR3aa
TRBV9	.	TRBJ2-5	.	TGTGCCAGCAGCGTAGCGGTGGGGGGAAAAGAGACCCAGTACTTC	CASSVAVGGKETQYF
TRBV10-2	TRBD1	TRBJ1-2	.	TGCGCCAGCAGTGCAGGGGGCGAGGGCTATGGCTACACCTTC	CASSAGGEGYGYTF
TRBV5-6	.	TRBJ1-5	.	TGTGCCAGCAGTCCAGGGGTCGGGAGCAATCAGCCCCAGCATTTT	CASSPGVGSNQPQHF
TRBV5-6	.	TRBJ2-1	.	TGTGCCAGCAGTTTCGCTCAGGGCAAGCCGTTCTTC	CASSFAQGKPFF
TRBV24-1	.	TRBJ2-1	.	TGTGCCACCATGGGGGGGGCGACCACCTACAATGAGCAGTTCTTC	CATMGGATTYNEQFF
TRBV19	TRBD1	TRBJ2-7	.	TGTGCCAGTAGTACTCCCCGGGACAGGGATGGTCACGAGCAGTACTTC	CASSTPRDRDGHEQYF
TRBV24-1	.	TRBJ1-2	.	TGTGCCACCAGTGATTTGTGGGGAGGCTACACCTTC	CATSDLWGGYTF
TRBV9	.	TRBJ2-7	.	TGTGCCAGCAGCTACAGCTCTTCTACGATCGAGCAGTACTTC	CASSYSSSTIEQYF
TRBV6-5	.	TRBJ1-1	.	TGTGCCAGCAGCATTACACGACCTCGCGGAGCTTTCTTT	CASSITRPRGAFF
TRBV19	.	TRBJ1-6	.	TGTGCCAGTAGTAGGGAGGGCCGTCGCCCCTATAATTCACCCCTCCACTTT	CASSREGRRPYNSPLHF
TRBV9	TRBD2	TRBJ2-2	.	TGTGCCAGCAGCGTAGGCCCGGGGGGTAGCACCGGGGAGCTGTTTTTT	CASSVGPGGSTGELFF
TRBV19	TRBD1	TRBJ1-5	.	TGTGCCAGTAAAGGGGGCGGGACAGGACTTAGCAATCAGCCCCAGCATTTT	CASKGGGTGLSNQPQHF
TRBV4-2	TRBD1	TRBJ2-3	once	TGTGCCAGCAGCCAAGTCATCAAAGGGACAGGGTCCACAGATACGCAGTATTTT	CASSQVIKGTGSTDTQYF
TRBV27	.	TRBJ2-3	.	TGTGCCAGCAGTGGGGGCAGACTCGCTAGCACAGATACGCAGTATTTT	CASSGGRLASTDTQYF
TRBV19	.	TRBJ1-5	.	TGTGCCAGTAAGGGGGAGAGGGGCCGCAATCAGCCCCAGCATTTT	CASKGERGRNQPQHF
TRBV7-9	TRBD1	TRBJ2-7	.	TGTGCCAGCAGCCCAGGGGGTTCCTACGAGCAGTACTTC	CASSPGGSYEQYF
TRBV7-2	.	TRBJ1-1	.	TGTGCCAGCAGCTTAGTCAGGGGTTACACTGAAGCTTTCTTT	CASSLVRGYTEAFF
TRBV7-3	TRBD2	TRBJ2-5	.	TGTGCCAGCAGCTTAGCGGGGGGGTACCAAGAGACCCAGTACTTC	CASSLAGGYQETQYF
TRBV30	.	TRBJ2-7	.	TGTGCCTGGAGTGTCAATAGGGGTCCCTACGAGCAGTACTTC	CAWSVNRGPYEQYF
TRBV7-6	TRBD1	TRBJ1-1	.	TGTGCCAGCAGCCAACGTATCGGTGAGGGGGCCGACACTGAAGCTTTCTTT	CASSQRIGEGADTEAFF
TRBV18	.	TRBJ2-1	.	TGTGCCAGCTCACGATCACAGGGTCGGAATGAGCAGTTCTTC	CASSRSQGRNEQFF
TRBV27	.	TRBJ1-2	.	TGTGCCAGCAGTTTGGCCCCGATGACAGGCCCCATCGGGGCGGGCTACACCTTC	CASSLAPMTGPIGAGYTF
TRBV7-2	.	TRBJ1-5	.	TGTGCCAGCAGCTTAGGACAGTCCAATCAGCCCCAGCATTTT	CASSLGQSNQPQHF
TRBV10-3	.	TRBJ1-3	.	TGTGCCATCAGTGCGACCGGGGGGGCCTCTGGAAACACCATATATTTT	CAISATGGASGNTIYF
TRBV28	TRBD1	TRBJ2-5	.	TGTGCCAGCAGTTTAGAGGGACAGGGGCCATGGGAGACCCAGTACTTC	CASSLEGQGPWETQYF
TRBV5-1	.	TRBJ2-2	.	TGCGCCAGCAGTTTGTGGGTCACCGGGGAGCTGTTTTTT	CASSLWVTGELFF
TRBV7-9	.	TRBJ1-1	.	TGTGCCAGCAGCTTACTTACCGGAGAGCCTGAAGCTTTCTTT	CASSLLTGEPEAFF
TRBV7-2	TRBD1	TRBJ1-5	.	TGTGCCAGCAGCTGGACAGGGACCCAGGATCAGCCCCAGCATTTT	CASSWTGTQDQPQHF